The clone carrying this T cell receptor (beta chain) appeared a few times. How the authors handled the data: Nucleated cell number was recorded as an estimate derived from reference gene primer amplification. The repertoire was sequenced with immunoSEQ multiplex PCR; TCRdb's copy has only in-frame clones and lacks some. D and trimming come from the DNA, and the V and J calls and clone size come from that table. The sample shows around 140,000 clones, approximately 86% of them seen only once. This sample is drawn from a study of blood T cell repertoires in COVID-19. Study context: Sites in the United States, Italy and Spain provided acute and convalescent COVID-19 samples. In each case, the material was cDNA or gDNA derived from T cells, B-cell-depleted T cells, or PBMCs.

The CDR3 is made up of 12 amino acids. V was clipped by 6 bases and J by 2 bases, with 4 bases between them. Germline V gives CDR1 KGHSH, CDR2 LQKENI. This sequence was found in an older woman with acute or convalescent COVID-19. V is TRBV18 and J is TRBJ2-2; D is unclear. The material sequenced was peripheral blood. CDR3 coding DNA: TGTGCCAGCTCCACAAACACCGGGGAGCTGTTTTTT. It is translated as CASSTNTGELFF.